The entry below gives a single T cell receptor beta chain sequence along with its context. Its antigen is as yet unknown. Method: immunoSEQ multiplex PCR; TCRdb's copy keeps in-frame clones and lacks some. The table lists 60,000 to 70,000 clones, 87% of them singletons. The sample belongs to a study of OX40 agonist ivuxolimab in advanced cancers. Overall study context: Ivuxolimab is a fully human IgG2 antibody that activates OX40 (CD134).

Study conclusions and caveats: Clonal expansion was seen in CD4+ and CD8+ blood T cells by week 6 at 0.1 to 3.0 mg/kg.

Germline V gene lookup returns CDR1 SGHAT and CDR2 FQNNGV. The CDR3 covers 14 residues. After removal of 6 bases from V and 9 bases from J, the junction contained 8 bases not matched to a gene. The chain uses TRBV11-2 and TRBJ1-6; 7 positions agree with TRBD1. The input for sequencing was CD4+ or CD8+ T cells sorted from blood, taken in a trial of the OX40 agonist ivuxolimab. The receptor comes from an adult with an advanced solid tumor such as melanoma, head and neck, liver or kidney cancer. CDR3 loop: CASRRQGSGSPLHF. The CDR3 nucleotides are TGTGCCAGCAGGAGACAGGGATCGGGTTCACCCCTCCACTTT.